These T cell receptor beta chains were read from a single sample in a study of beta chain features in type 1 diabetes. The table came from immunoSEQ multiplex PCR; TCRdb's copy has only in-frame clones and leaves some out. The data hold about 710,000 clones, with more than 13% observed a single time. The sequenced material came from naive CD4+ T cells from blood. Receptor source: a man aged 18 to 30 with type 1 diabetes. The CDR3 runs from the conserved cysteine through the conserved F or W. The D gene is left open where the match is weak. Where a row states a size, it is once, few, many or the class of an expanded clone; other rows omit it.

cdr3_nt | cdr3_aa | j_call | d_call | clone_size | v_call
TGTGCCAGCAGCCCGGACAGGCCCTACGAGCAGTACTTC | CASSPDRPYEQYF | TRBJ2-7 | TRBD1 | - | TRBV7-2
TGTGCCTGGAGGGGACAGCCTGCCCCTGGAAACACCATATATTTT | CAWRGQPAPGNTIYF | TRBJ1-3 | TRBD1 | few | TRBV30
TGTGCCATCAGTGAGTCGAAGGAGGGGAAGGATCAGCCCCAGCATTTT | CAISESKEGKDQPQHF | TRBJ1-5 | - | few | TRBV10-3
TGTGCCAGCAAAGGGACAGGGACGAACACCGGGGAGCTGTTTTTT | CASKGTGTNTGELFF | TRBJ2-2 | TRBD1 | few | TRBV2
TGTGCCAGTAGTATGTGGCAGGGGCCCGAGGAGACCCAGTACTTC | CASSMWQGPEETQYF | TRBJ2-5 | - | few | TRBV19
TGTGCCAGCAGGTCACAGGGTGGGGACAATGAGCAGTTCTTC | CASRSQGGDNEQFF | TRBJ2-1 | - | few | TRBV5-4
TGTGCCAGCAGCTACACCCCGGGACAGAAAGAGACCCAGTACTTC | CASSYTPGQKETQYF | TRBJ2-5 | TRBD1 | - | TRBV7-9
TGTGCCAGCAGTTGGACAGGGCCTAACTATGGCTACACCTTC | CASSWTGPNYGYTF | TRBJ1-2 | TRBD1 | - | TRBV7-9
TGTGCCACCAGCAGAGATACGTCAGGGACCCAGCCCCAGCATTTT | CATSRDTSGTQPQHF | TRBJ1-5 | - | - | TRBV15
TGTGCCGAGGGTGGGAGACGCACAGATACGCAGTATTTT | CAEGGRRTDTQYF | TRBJ2-3 | - | - | TRBV5-4
TGTGCCAGCAGCCCGTTGGGCCTTGGAGCGGGGGGCCTCACAGATACGCAGTATTTT | CASSPLGLGAGGLTDTQYF | TRBJ2-3 | TRBD2 | few | TRBV7-2
TGTGCCAGCAGTATGGGTACTGAAGCTTTCTTT | CASSMGTEAFF | TRBJ1-1 | - | - | TRBV6-5
TGTGCCAGCAGCTTCCTCCGGGGAAACTATGGCTACACCTTC | CASSFLRGNYGYTF | TRBJ1-2 | - | few | TRBV28
TGTGCCAGCATCCCCTCAGAGGCGGGCGTGAAGTATTTT | CASIPSEAGVKYF | TRBJ2-3 | - | - | TRBV6-1
TGCAGCGCTGGGACTAGTCAGTACGAGCAGTACTTC | CSAGTSQYEQYF | TRBJ2-7 | TRBD2 | few | TRBV29-1
TGTGCCAGCGGTCTCAGGCAAGAGGATACGCAGTATTTT | CASGLRQEDTQYF | TRBJ2-3 | - | - | TRBV28
TGCAGCGCCTGGAGTAGGACCCAGTACTTC | CSAWSRTQYF | TRBJ2-5 | - | - | TRBV20-1
TGTGCCAGCAGTGCCACAACTAATGAAAAACTGTTTTTT | CASSATTNEKLFF | TRBJ1-4 | - | few | TRBV2
TGCGCCAGCAGCTACAGCGGGGGGGCTCCAAAGACCCAGTACTTC | CASSYSGGAPKTQYF | TRBJ2-5 | TRBD2 | few | TRBV4-3
TGTGCCAGCTCACCAGGGAACAGGGATGGCTACACCTTC | CASSPGNRDGYTF | TRBJ1-2 | - | few | TRBV18
TGTGCCAGCAGTATGATCTGGGAGCAGAAACAAGAGACCCAGTACTTC | CASSMIWEQKQETQYF | TRBJ2-5 | - | - | TRBV7-2
TGTGCCAGCAGCCTCAATGAGGTCAGGGGTTACGAGCAGTACTTC | CASSLNEVRGYEQYF | TRBJ2-7 | - | few | TRBV7-9
TGTGCCAGCAGCTTAGCGGGGGCCTCCTACAATGAGCAGTTCTTC | CASSLAGASYNEQFF | TRBJ2-1 | - | few | TRBV7-2
TGTGCCTGGAGTAGGGGGGCATTGGAAAAACTGTTTTTT | CAWSRGALEKLFF | TRBJ1-4 | - | - | TRBV30
TGTGCCAGCAGTTCAGCGGTCGAAGATACGCAGTATTTT | CASSSAVEDTQYF | TRBJ2-3 | - | - | TRBV28
TGTGCCAGCAGCCAGCGGGGAGCCTCCTACGAGCAGTACTTC | CASSQRGASYEQYF | TRBJ2-7 | TRBD2 | - | TRBV7-2
TGTGCCAGCATACCCCGGGCAGGGAACACTGAAGCTTTCTTT | CASIPRAGNTEAFF | TRBJ1-1 | - | - | TRBV25-1
TGCGCCAGCAGCTTGGAAGGGGGCGTGCAGTATTTT | CASSLEGGVQYF | TRBJ2-3 | TRBD1 | few | TRBV5-1
TGTGCCAGCAGCCAAGATTGGACGGTGAACACTGAAGCTTTCTTT | CASSQDWTVNTEAFF | TRBJ1-1 | - | - | TRBV4-2
TGTGCCTGGAGCTTACAGGGGCCCTACGAGCAGTACTTC | CAWSLQGPYEQYF | TRBJ2-7 | TRBD1 | few | TRBV30
TGTGCCAGCCGGATGCACTACCGGGAGGACACTGAAGCTTTCTTT | CASRMHYREDTEAFF | TRBJ1-1 | - | few | TRBV6-1
TGTGCCTGGAGAGTAGCGGGAGGGGCCTACGAGCAGTACTTC | CAWRVAGGAYEQYF | TRBJ2-7 | TRBD2 | - | TRBV30
TGTGCCAGCAGCCCCCAACCTAGCGGGGGGGCCACCGGGGAGCTGTTTTTT | CASSPQPSGGATGELFF | TRBJ2-2 | TRBD2 | few | TRBV6-4
TGCGCCAGCAGCCAAGATCCGGGTGGGGCGGAGACCCAGTACTTC | CASSQDPGGAETQYF | TRBJ2-5 | - | few | TRBV4-3
TGTGCCAGCAGTGTAGGGCGGCGTGAGCAGTTCTTC | CASSVGRREQFF | TRBJ2-1 | - | - | TRBV28
TGCGCCAGCAGCGCCTCGGACAGGCGACTCGAAAAACTGTTTTTT | CASSASDRRLEKLFF | TRBJ1-4 | TRBD1 | - | TRBV4-1
TGTGCCAGCTTTGAGAGCTACGAGCAGTACTTC | CASFESYEQYF | TRBJ2-7 | - | few | TRBV6-1